This T cell receptor (beta chain) appears in the sequencing data of a study of T-cell memory formation after mild COVID-19. Looked up from germline, CDR1 is ENHRY and CDR2 is SYGVKD. The V gene end was trimmed by 5 bases and the J gene end by 8 bases; junction bases not matched to a gene: 6. The length of the CDR3 is 13 residues. Remarks on this clonotype: Its target is not known.

Study-wide findings and caveats: Contracting CD4+ clones sat mainly in CM and EM; CD8+ in EMRA. A second wave expanding day 15 to 37 was CD4+-biased; contracting clones were balanced. Still unconfirmed is whether the second-wave clones peaking on day 37 recognized SARS-CoV-2.

TCR alpha and TCR beta cDNA libraries carrying sample barcodes and UMIs were produced by 5'RACE using constant-segment primers. TCRdb ran MiXCR on the 5' RACE reads and lists one entry per CDR3 protein. The sample gives 300,000 or so distinct CDR3 sequences, 16% of which show up once; about 23% is in the top ten. The J gene is TRBJ1-3, the V gene TRBV10-3; 7 bases fit TRBD1. The specimen sequenced was PBMCs or a T cell subset sorted from them (not recorded which). The receptor was derived from a young man who had mild COVID-19 (a few samples of this study predate the infection). Cell type and time point are not known. This CDR3 is CAISRTGLDTIYF. The CDR3 nucleotides read TGTGCCATCAGTAGGACAGGTCTGGACACCATATATTTT.